This TCR beta chain was observed in a study of T cells in Graves' hyperthyroidism and ophthalmopathy. TCR beta CDR3 sequences were amplified from RNA transcripts. A set of HTBI primers served as the primers for a first-round RT-PCR of the TCR CDR3. One entry per CDR3 protein, called by TCRdb with MiXCR from the multiplex PCR reads. The sample shows fewer than 900,000 distinct CDR3 sequences, about a sixth of them seen only once. An approximately 9.4 ml volume of fresh peripheral blood provided the PBMCs. This clonotype was observed many times. Germline-derived CDR1 and CDR2 are ENHRY and SYGVKD. The CDR3 totals 15 residues. The V end lost 4 bases, the J end lost 1 base, and 13 bases lay between the germline ends.

The sample taken for sequencing was blood. The sequence came from a young man with Graves' hyperthyroidism. The chain carries TRBV10-3 and TRBJ1-1; D perhaps matches TRBD1 (5 bases). CDR3 DNA: TGTGCCATCAGTGTGTCCAGGGCGAGGAACACTGAAGCTTTCTTT. Translating gives CAISVSRARNTEAFF.